This TCR beta chain was captured in a study of cytomegalovirus exposure and HLA in healthy donors. This clone has a handful of counts. Its antigen is currently unknown. Overall study findings and caveats: According to an earlier analysis, most TCR beta V segments yielded productive rearrangements about 90% or about 30% of the time. In vitro checks showed that a few CMV-associated chains really do target CMV antigens. Most TCRs appeared rarely, but some public TCRs recurred in many donors. Cytomegalovirus-associated TCR beta chains were listed, numbering under 200.

The CDR3 loop spans 13 amino acids. V lost 5 bases to trimming and J lost 5 bases, with 12 bases between them. Germline V gives CDR1 MNHEY, CDR2 SVGAGI. In the PCR, 60 Vbeta and 13 Jbeta primers were used. The data were produced by immunoSEQ multiplex PCR, yet TCRdb's version contains in-frame clones alone and is incomplete. The top ten clones hold 7% to 9% of a sample with 200,000 to 250,000 clones, about 80% of them seen once. This chain links TRBV6-5 with TRBJ1-2, with D maybe TRBD1 (5 bases). The clonotype originates from a woman aged 55 to 70 in good health and CMV-seropositive. Sequenced sample: PBMCs. DNA for the CDR3: TGTGCCAGCAGTACTGGGACTGTTTATGGCTACACCTTC. It is translated as CASSTGTVYGYTF.